This T cell receptor beta chain appears in the sequencing data of a study of Ad26.COV2.S vaccination and SARS-CoV-2 variants. The treatment: roughly 19 received Ad26.COV2.S at low or high dose, single or two shots; about 5 received placebo; per-sample allocation not given. Samples analyzed were those drawn on day 63 after the first vaccine or placebo injection. Germline trimming cut 9 bases from V and 2 bases from J; bases unmatched to any gene: 11. Germline loops: CDR1 WSHSY, CDR2 SAAADI. The CDR3 runs 15 residues. Assay used: immunoSEQ multiplex PCR; TCRdb lists only in-frame clones, some missing. Of 350,000 to 450,000 clones in the sample, 70% to 90% were seen once.

The source was peripheral blood, collected in a trial of Ad26.COV2.S vaccine versus placebo. This chain connects TRBV10-2 to TRBJ2-7; TRBD1 matches at 9 bases. The receptor comes from a person between 18 and 65 years old who received the Ad26.COV2.S COVID-19 vaccine or a placebo. This CDR3 is CASREGTGITYEQYF. The CDR3 nucleotides are TGCGCCAGTCGGGAAGGGACAGGGATAACCTACGAGCAGTACTTC.